This TCR beta chain was sequenced for a study of tumor-infiltrating T cells and Merkel cell polyomavirus (dated by TCRdb to the late 2010s). Some background on the complete study: The study examined CD8+ T cells specific for the Merkel cell polyomavirus KLL epitope in Merkel cell carcinoma patients. Patients came in at different disease stages and had a median follow-up of about 3 years, ranging from roughly 1.1 to 6.0 years. TRB sequencing covered KLL-tetramer-sorted cells from blood or tumor-infiltrating lymphocytes in fewer than 15 samples, plus 12 matched whole-tumor samples. Most whole-tumor samples were approximately 25-micron curls cut from formalin-fixed, paraffin-embedded tissue blocks. Across the study, one tumor sample was a frozen nodal tumor digest and one was a flash-frozen core biopsy of a metastasis. Varied, non-standardized therapies, including chemotherapy, radiation and immunotherapies, were received by the patients. Overall results and qualifications from the work: KLL-specific TRB repertoires proved diverse and largely private: among over 300 unique sequences, only one clonotype was public, and two patients shared that clonotype. One limitation of the study is the small sample size (n = 12 patients). Only a single viral epitope was studied, so T cells against other Merkel cell polyomavirus epitopes were not captured. Significantly improved MCC-specific survival was associated with a higher intratumoral fraction of KLL-specific T cells (roughly 1.8-18% versus roughly 0-0.15%). More unique KLL-specific clonotypes in tumors (5-108 vs 0-3) was associated with a significant MCC-specific survival advantage (P = 0.0051).

The CDR3 contains 17 residues, cysteine and phenylalanine counted. The kept DNA is CDR3 alone, 51 bases in frame from the first base. The germline V gene encodes CDR1 SGHTA and CDR2 FQGNSA. The V and J ends are trimmed by 5 bases and 0 bases, leaving 17 bases between them. Worth noting for this clone: There is no known antigen for this receptor. One base away there is no much larger clone; base qualities are not given.

Library preparation employed the immunoSEQ multiplex PCR assay. Adaptive Biotechnologies (Seattle, WA) carried out the genomic DNA extraction, TRB sequencing and normalization. The paper's processing steps were these. Clonality was calculated as one minus the Shannon entropy of productive TRB sequences, normalized by log2 of unique productive sequences. KLL-specific clonotypes in tumors were identified by matching TCRbeta CDR3 amino acid sequences with those from each patient's tetramer-sorted sample. Sourced from immuneACCESS, this table was stored by TCRdb with only in-frame sequences that have V and J called. A share of the clones is absent; for the studies checked, an unresolved V gene accounts for under half, and the remainder has no known explanation. Clone size and the V and J calls come from that table; the DNA yielded D and trimming. This sample comprises around 2,200 clones, 95% to 98% of them detected only once. The ten largest clones capture more than 2% of the sample.

Robust positive staining for Merkel cell polyomavirus Large T antigen was observed by immunohistochemistry in the tumors of all patients. Approximately twelve Merkel cell carcinoma patients were included, each with robust KLL-tetramer+ populations (above 0.04% of CD8+ T cells) in blood and/or cultured TIL. All patients were identified as Caucasian, and a median age of 65 years (range roughly 45 to 80 years) was recorded. Lymph node tumors were analyzed for patients with unknown primaries who presented with nodal disease, or when there was not enough primary tissue. The chain couples TRBV7-2 to TRBJ1-3; too little of a D gene remains to name it. Sequencing was done on a sample of lymph node tissue. This sequence was found in a man aged 70-80 years with Merkel cell carcinoma. For the CDR3, the sequence is CASSQGHGGNSGNTIYF. Read as DNA, the sequence is TGTGCCAGCAGCCAAGGTCATGGAGGGAACTCTGGAAACACCATATATTTT.